Each of the 2 T cell receptor beta chains below was sequenced from the same sample in a study of T cell responses to AZD1222 COVID-19 vaccine. This table comes from immunoSEQ multiplex PCR, and its TCRdb copy is limited to in-frame clones, with some not included. The sample shows some 120,000 clones, around nine tenths of them seen only once. The specimen was peripheral blood, collected on day 0 of AZD1222 vaccination. The receptor set was obtained from an adult in good health.

This chain links TRBV30 with TRBJ2-2, with 7 bases lining up with TRBD1. V lost 5 bases and J lost 2; bases outside the gene matches: 5. CDR3 length: 14 residues. Germline CDR1 reads GTSNPN; CDR2 reads SVGIG (reference sequence). This CDR3 is CAWCQGDNTGELFF. As DNA, the CDR3 is TGTGCCTGGTGTCAGGGGGATAACACCGGGGAGCTGTTTTTT.

The chain carries TRBV5-4 and TRBJ1-6; 12 bases line up with TRBD1. The CDR3 loop spans 15 amino acids. CDR1 SGHNT and CDR2 YYREEE come from the germline V gene (reference sequence). V was clipped by 3 bases and J by 8 bases; unmatched bases: 3. The CDR3 here is CASSSGQGAYSPLHF. The CDR3 nucleotides are TGTGCCAGCAGCTCGGGACAGGGGGCTTATTCACCCCTCCACTTT.